The rows below give T cell receptor beta chains drawn from one sample of a study of cytomegalovirus exposure and HLA in healthy donors. Produced via immunoSEQ multiplex PCR; TCRdb's table is partial and in-frame only. The table includes about 200,000 clones, 65% to 85% detected once. The sequenced sample was PBMCs. The receptors were sampled from a woman in her 30s in good health and CMV-seronegative. The CDR3 runs from the conserved cysteine through the conserved F or W. A D gene is named only where the DNA matches it firmly. Clone size, where shown, is once, few, many, or a class for clones that have expanded.

abundance	v_gene	d_gene	j_gene	CDR3aa	CDR3nt
NA	TRBV2	NA	TRBJ1-2	CASREGRSYGYPF	TGTGCCAGCAGGGAGGGACGTTCGTATGGCTACCCCTTC
NA	TRBV6-5	NA	TRBJ1-2	CASSLVRGDYGYTF	TGTGCCAGCAGTCTCGTCCGGGGGGACTATGGCTACACCTTC
NA	TRBV5-1	NA	TRBJ2-5	CASSLAVGAQETQYF	TGCGCCAGCAGCTTGGCCGTAGGGGCCCAAGAGACCCAGTACTTC
NA	TRBV19	TRBD2	TRBJ2-5	CASSIGQLAGSETQYF	TGTGCCAGTAGTATCGGCCAACTAGCGGGGTCGGAGACCCAGTACTTC
NA	TRBV7-9	NA	TRBJ2-3	CASSFVMDTQYF	TGTGCCAGCAGCTTTGTAATGGATACGCAGTATTTT
NA	TRBV19	TRBD2	TRBJ2-1	CASSIQAGPYNEQFF	TGTGCCAGTAGTATACAAGCGGGACCTTACAATGAGCAGTTCTTC
NA	TRBV20-1	NA	TRBJ2-1	CSASELGEQFF	TGCAGTGCGAGCGAACTTGGTGAGCAGTTCTTC
NA	TRBV28	TRBD2	TRBJ2-7	CASSFVGLAGNYEQYF	TGTGCCAGCAGTTTTGTTGGGCTAGCGGGTAACTACGAGCAGTACTTC
NA	TRBV14	NA	TRBJ1-2	CASSRKNRAGYPF	TGTGCCAGCAGCCGAAAAAACAGGGCGGGCTACCCCTTC
NA	TRBV18	TRBD1	TRBJ2-1	CASTDRDKSNEQFF	TGTGCCAGCACCGACAGGGACAAGTCCAATGAGCAGTTCTTC
NA	TRBV10-3	TRBD2	TRBJ2-7	CAISESGEGREQYF	TGTGCCATCAGTGAGTCGGGGGAGGGGCGGGAGCAGTACTTC
NA	TRBV9	NA	TRBJ2-7	CASSVDQGNYEQYF	TGTGCCAGCAGCGTAGACCAGGGAAACTACGAGCAGTACTTC
NA	TRBV11-2	TRBD1	TRBJ2-1	CASSLDRGAYNEQFF	TGTGCCAGCAGTTTAGACAGGGGGGCCTACAATGAGCAGTTCTTC
NA	TRBV2	NA	TRBJ1-1	CASSHPQGTNTEAFF	TGTGCCAGCAGCCACCCCCAGGGTACGAACACTGAAGCTTTCTTT
NA	TRBV4-1	TRBD1	TRBJ1-2	CASSQGDSPHYGYTF	TGCGCCAGCAGCCAAGGGGACAGCCCCCACTATGGCTACACCTTC
few	TRBV19	NA	TRBJ1-1	CASSITGNTEAFF	TGTGCCAGTAGTATCACAGGGAACACTGAAGCTTTCTTT
NA	TRBV7-9	NA	TRBJ2-1	CASSPRPPRGSYNEQFF	TGTGCCAGCAGCCCCCGTCCCCCTCGGGGCTCCTACAATGAGCAGTTCTTC
NA	TRBV18	TRBD2	TRBJ2-7	CASSPTPGLGIPYEQYF	TGTGCCAGCTCACCAACACCGGGACTAGGGATCCCCTACGAGCAGTACTTC
few	TRBV9	NA	TRBJ1-6	CASSPRTATSPLHF	TGTGCCAGCAGCCCCCGTACAGCTACCTCGCCCCTCCACTTT
once	TRBV19	TRBD1	TRBJ2-3	CTSRMTGDYRPADTQYF	TGTACCAGCCGGATGACAGGGGATTATCGTCCGGCAGATACGCAGTATTTT
NA	TRBV30	TRBD1	TRBJ1-4	CAWRDTGGGEKLFF	TGTGCCTGGAGGGATACAGGGGGCGGTGAAAAACTGTTTTTT
few	TRBV5-6	NA	TRBJ2-3	CASSLSGSGLITDTQYF	TGTGCCAGCAGCTTGAGTGGGTCAGGGCTGATTACAGATACGCAGTATTTT
NA	TRBV28	TRBD1	TRBJ1-1	CASSPPGTVARGAFF	TGTGCCAGCAGCCCCCCCGGGACAGTGGCGCGGGGAGCTTTCTTT
NA	TRBV7-9	TRBD2	TRBJ2-7	CASSRRGEGYEQYF	TGTGCCAGCAGCCGACGGGGGGAAGGGTACGAGCAGTACTTC
NA	TRBV13	NA	TRBJ1-5	CASSFLNQPQHF	TGTGCCAGCAGCTTCTTGAATCAGCCCCAGCATTTT
NA	TRBV14	NA	TRBJ2-7	CASSQEAVWQGYEQYF	TGTGCCAGCAGCCAAGAGGCCGTCTGGCAGGGCTACGAGCAGTACTTC
NA	TRBV25-1	TRBD2	TRBJ2-1	CASSEGTAGGWNEQFF	TGTGCCAGCAGTGAAGGAACAGCGGGAGGGTGGAATGAGCAGTTCTTC
NA	TRBV9	TRBD1	TRBJ2-2	CASSVVGTGNTGELFF	TGTGCCAGCAGCGTAGTAGGGACAGGGAACACCGGGGAGCTGTTTTTT
NA	TRBV6-5	NA	TRBJ2-2	CASSYSGGYTGELFF	TGTGCCAGCAGTTACTCTGGCGGCTACACCGGGGAGCTGTTTTTT
NA	TRBV5-1	TRBD2	TRBJ2-7	CASSLGTSGSYEQYF	TGCGCCAGCAGCCTCGGGACTAGCGGATCCTACGAGCAGTACTTC
NA	TRBV27	NA	TRBJ2-3	CASSPLGQMINTQYF	TGTGCCAGCAGCCCTCTGGGGCAGATGATAAATACGCAGTATTTT
NA	TRBV18	TRBD1	TRBJ1-5	CASPRTGGGSNQPQHF	TGTGCCAGCCCTCGGACAGGGGGAGGTAGCAATCAGCCCCAGCATTTT